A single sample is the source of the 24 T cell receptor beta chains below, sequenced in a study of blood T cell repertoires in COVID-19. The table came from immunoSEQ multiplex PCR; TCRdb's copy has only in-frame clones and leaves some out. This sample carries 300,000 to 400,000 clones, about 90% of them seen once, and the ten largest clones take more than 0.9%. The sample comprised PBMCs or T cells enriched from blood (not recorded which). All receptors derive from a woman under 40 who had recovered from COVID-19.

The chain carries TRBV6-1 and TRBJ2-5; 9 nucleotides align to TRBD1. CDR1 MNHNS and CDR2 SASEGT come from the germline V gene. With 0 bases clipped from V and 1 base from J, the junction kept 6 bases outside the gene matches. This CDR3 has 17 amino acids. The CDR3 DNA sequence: TGTGCCAGCAGTGAAGCGTATCGGACAGGGGTCCAAGAGACCCAGTACTTC. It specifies CASSEAYRTGVQETQYF.

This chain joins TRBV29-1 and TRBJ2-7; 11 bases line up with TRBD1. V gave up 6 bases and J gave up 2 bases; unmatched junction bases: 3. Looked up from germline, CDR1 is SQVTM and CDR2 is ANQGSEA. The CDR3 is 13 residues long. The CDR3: CSVPGQGAYEQYF. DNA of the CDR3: TGCAGCGTCCCGGGACAGGGGGCCTACGAGCAGTACTTC.

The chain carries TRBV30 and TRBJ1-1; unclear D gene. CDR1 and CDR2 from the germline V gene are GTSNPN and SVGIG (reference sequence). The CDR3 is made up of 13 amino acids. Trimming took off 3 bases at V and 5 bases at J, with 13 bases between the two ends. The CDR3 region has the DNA TGTGCCTGGAGCGCCTCGGGTTGGACTGAAGCTTTCTTT. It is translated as CAWSASGWTEAFF.

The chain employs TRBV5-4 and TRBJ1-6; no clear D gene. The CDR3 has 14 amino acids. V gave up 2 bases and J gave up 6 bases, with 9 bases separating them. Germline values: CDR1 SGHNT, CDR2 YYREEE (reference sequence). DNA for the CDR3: TGTGCCAGCAGCTTCGACGACTTTAATTCACCCCTCCACTTT. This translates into CASSFDDFNSPLHF.

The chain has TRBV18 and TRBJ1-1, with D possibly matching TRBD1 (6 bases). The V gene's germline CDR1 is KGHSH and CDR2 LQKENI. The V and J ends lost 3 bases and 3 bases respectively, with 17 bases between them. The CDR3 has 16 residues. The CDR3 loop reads CASSPKTGTGYTEAFF. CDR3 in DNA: TGTGCCAGCTCACCCAAGACAGGAACCGGCTACACTGAAGCTTTCTTT. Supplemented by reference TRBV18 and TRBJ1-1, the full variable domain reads NAGVMQNPRHLVRRRGQEARLRCSPMKGHSHVYWYRQLPEEGLKFMVYLQKENIIDESGMPKERFSAEFPKEGPSILRIQQVVRGDSAAYFCASSPKTGTGYTEAFFGQGTRLTVV.

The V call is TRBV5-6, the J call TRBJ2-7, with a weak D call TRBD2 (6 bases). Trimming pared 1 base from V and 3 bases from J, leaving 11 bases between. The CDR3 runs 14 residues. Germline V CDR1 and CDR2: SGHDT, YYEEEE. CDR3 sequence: CASSLRRGGYEQYF. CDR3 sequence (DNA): TGTGCCAGCAGCTTGCGGAGGGGCGGCTACGAGCAGTACTTC.

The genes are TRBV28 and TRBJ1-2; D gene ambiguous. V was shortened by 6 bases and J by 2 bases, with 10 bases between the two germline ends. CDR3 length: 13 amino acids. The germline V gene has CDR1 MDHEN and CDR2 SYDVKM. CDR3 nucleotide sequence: TGTGCCAGCAGACCCACAGAAAACTATGGCTACACCTTC. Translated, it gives CASRPTENYGYTF.

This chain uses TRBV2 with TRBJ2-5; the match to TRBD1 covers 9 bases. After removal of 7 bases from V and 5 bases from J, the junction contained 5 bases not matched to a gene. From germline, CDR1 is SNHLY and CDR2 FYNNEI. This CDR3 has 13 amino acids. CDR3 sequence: CASNPDRGETQYF. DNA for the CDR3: TGTGCCAGCAACCCAGACAGGGGGGAGACCCAGTACTTC.

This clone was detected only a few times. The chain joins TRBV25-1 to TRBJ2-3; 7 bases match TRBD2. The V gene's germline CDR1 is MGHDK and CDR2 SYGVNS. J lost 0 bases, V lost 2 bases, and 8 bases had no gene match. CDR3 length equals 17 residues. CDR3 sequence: CASSELALGGSTDTQYF. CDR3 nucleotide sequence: TGTGCCAGCAGTGAACTCGCCCTCGGGGGGAGCACAGATACGCAGTATTTT.

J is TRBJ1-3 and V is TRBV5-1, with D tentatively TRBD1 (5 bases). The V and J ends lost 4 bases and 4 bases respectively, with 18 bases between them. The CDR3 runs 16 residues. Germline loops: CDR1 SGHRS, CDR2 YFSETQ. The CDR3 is CASSLGARADGNTIYF. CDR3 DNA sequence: TGCGCCAGCAGCCTGGGTGCCAGGGCAGACGGAAACACCATATATTTT.

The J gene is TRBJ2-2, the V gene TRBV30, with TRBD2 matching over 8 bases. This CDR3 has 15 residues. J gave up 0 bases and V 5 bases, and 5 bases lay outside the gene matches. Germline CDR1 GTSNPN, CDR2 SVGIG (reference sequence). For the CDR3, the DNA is TGTGCCTGGGACTCGACTAGCGCGAACACCGGGGAGCTGTTTTTT. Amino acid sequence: CAWDSTSANTGELFF.

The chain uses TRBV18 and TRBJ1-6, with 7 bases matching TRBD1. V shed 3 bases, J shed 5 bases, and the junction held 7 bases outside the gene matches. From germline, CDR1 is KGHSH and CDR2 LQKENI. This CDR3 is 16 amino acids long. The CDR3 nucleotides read TGTGCCAGCTCACCCCGACAGGGTGGGAATAATTCACCCCTCCACTTT. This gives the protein CASSPRQGGNNSPLHF.

The CDR3 coding sequence is TGTGCCAGCAGTGTGGACAGGGGGCCTGGCTACACCTTC. Protein sequence: CASSVDRGPGYTF. V usage is TRBV2 and J usage is TRBJ1-2; 11 bases are shared with TRBD1. This CDR3 contains 13 residues. The V segment lost 4 bases and the J segment 7 bases; nucleotides outside the gene matches: 2. Germline-derived CDR1 and CDR2 are SNHLY and FYNNEI. Based on the CDR3 plus reference TRBV2 and TRBJ1-2, the full variable domain is EPEVTQTPSHQVTQMGQEVILRCVPISNHLYFYWYRQILGQKVEFLVSFYNNEISEKSEIFDDQFSVERPDGSNFTLKIRSTKLEDSAMYFCASSVDRGPGYTFGSGTRLTVV.

In DNA, the CDR3 is TGCGCCAGCAGCCAGGGTTTCCCGGGACAGGGCGTAAGATCTGGAAACACCATATATTTT. Its protein is CASSQGFPGQGVRSGNTIYF. The chain has TRBV4-3 and TRBJ1-3, with TRBD1 matching over 9 bases. The J segment lost 1 base and the V segment lost 3 bases, leaving 16 bases of the junction unmatched. Germline V CDR1 and CDR2: LGHNA, YSLEER. This CDR3 contains 20 residues.

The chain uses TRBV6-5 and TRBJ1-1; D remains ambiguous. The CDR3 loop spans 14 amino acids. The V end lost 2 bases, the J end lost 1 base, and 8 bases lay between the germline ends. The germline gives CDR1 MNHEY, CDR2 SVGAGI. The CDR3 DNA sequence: TGTGCCAGCAGTTACGGGCGGGAGAACACTGAAGCTTTCTTT. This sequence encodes CASSYGRENTEAFF.

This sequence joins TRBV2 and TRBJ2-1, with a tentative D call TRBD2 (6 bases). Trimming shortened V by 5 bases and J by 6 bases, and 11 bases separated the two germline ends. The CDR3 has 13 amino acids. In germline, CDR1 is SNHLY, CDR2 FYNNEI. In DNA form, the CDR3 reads TGTGCCAGCAGTTTGGTGACTAGCAATGAGCAGTTCTTC. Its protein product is CASSLVTSNEQFF.

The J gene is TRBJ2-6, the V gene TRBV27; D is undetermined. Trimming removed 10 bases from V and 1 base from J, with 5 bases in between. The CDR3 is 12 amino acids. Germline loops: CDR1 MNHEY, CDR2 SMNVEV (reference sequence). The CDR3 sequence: CAIRSGANVLTF. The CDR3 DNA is TGTGCCATCCGGTCTGGGGCCAACGTCCTGACTTTC.

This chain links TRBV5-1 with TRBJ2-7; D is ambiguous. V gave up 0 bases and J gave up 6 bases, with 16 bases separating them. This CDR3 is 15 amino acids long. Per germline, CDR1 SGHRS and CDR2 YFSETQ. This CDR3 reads CASSLESPSLSEQYF. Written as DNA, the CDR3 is TGCGCCAGCAGCTTGGAGAGTCCCTCTTTGAGCGAGCAGTACTTC.

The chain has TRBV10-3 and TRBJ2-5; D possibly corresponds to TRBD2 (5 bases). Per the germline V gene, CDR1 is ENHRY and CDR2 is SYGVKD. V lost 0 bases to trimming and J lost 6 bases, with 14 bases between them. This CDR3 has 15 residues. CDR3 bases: TGTGCCATCAGTGAGTCGAACGACAACGGGAAGACCCAGTACTTC. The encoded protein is CAISESNDNGKTQYF.

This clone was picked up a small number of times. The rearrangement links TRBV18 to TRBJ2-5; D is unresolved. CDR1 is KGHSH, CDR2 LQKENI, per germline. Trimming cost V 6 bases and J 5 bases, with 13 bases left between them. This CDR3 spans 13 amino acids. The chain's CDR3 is CASSRSPQETQYF. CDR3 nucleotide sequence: TGTGCCAGCTCCCGTAGCCCGCAGGAGACCCAGTACTTC. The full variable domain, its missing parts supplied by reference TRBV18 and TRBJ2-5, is NAGVMQNPRHLVRRRGQEARLRCSPMKGHSHVYWYRQLPEEGLKFMVYLQKENIIDESGMPKERFSAEFPKEGPSILRIQQVVRGDSAAYFCASSRSPQETQYFGPGTRLLVL.

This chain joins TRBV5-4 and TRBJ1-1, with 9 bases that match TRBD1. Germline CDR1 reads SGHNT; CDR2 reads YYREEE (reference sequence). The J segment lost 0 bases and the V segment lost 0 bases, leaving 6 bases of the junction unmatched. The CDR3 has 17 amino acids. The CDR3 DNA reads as TGTGCCAGCAGCTTGGGCCGGACAGGGGTCATGAACACTGAAGCTTTCTTT. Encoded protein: CASSLGRTGVMNTEAFF. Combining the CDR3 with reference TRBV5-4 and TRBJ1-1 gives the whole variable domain ETGVTQSPTHLIKTRGQQVTLRCSSQSGHNTVSWYQQALGQGPQFIFQYYREEENGRGNFPPRFSGLQFPNYSSELNVNALELDDSALYLCASSLGRTGVMNTEAFFGQGTRLTVV.

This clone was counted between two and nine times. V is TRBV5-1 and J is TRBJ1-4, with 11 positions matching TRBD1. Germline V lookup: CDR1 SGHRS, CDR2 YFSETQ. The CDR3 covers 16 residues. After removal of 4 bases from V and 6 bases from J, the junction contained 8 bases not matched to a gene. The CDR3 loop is CASSGGTGGLHEKLFF. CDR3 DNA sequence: TGCGCCAGCAGCGGAGGGACAGGGGGTTTGCATGAAAAACTGTTTTTT.

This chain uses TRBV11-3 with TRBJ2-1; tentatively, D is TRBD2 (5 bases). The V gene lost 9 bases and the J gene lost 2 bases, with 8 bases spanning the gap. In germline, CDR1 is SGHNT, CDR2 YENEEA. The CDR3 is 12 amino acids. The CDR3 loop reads CASFGAYNEQFF. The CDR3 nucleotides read TGTGCCAGTTTCGGGGCCTACAATGAGCAGTTCTTC.

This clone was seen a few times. In nucleotides, the CDR3 is TGTGCCAGCAGCGTATCCGGGGGGCACGACTACGAGCAGTACTTC. It is translated as CASSVSGGHDYEQYF. J is TRBJ2-7 and V is TRBV9, with a weak D call TRBD2 (7 bases). The germline gives CDR1 SGDLS, CDR2 YYNGEE. V lost 1 base to trimming and J lost 3 bases, with 14 bases between them. CDR3 length: 15 amino acids.